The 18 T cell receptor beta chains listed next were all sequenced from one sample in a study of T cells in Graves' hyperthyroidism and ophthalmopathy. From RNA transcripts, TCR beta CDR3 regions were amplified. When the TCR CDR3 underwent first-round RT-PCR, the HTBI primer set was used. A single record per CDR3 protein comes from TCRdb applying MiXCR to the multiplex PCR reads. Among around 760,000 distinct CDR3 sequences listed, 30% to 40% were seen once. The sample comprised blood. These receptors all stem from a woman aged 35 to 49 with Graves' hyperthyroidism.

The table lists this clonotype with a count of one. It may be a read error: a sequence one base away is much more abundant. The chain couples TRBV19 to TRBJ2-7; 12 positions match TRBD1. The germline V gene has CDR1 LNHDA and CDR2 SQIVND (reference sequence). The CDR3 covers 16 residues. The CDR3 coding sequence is TGTGCCAGTAGTAATCGATTGGGACAGGGGGCCTACGAGCGGTACTTC. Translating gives CASSNRLGQGAYERYF.

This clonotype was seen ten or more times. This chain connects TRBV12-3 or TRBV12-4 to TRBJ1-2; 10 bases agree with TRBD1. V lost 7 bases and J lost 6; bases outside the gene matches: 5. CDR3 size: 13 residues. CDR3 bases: TGTGCCAGCACTATCGACAGGGGGCATGGCTACACCTTC. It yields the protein CASTIDRGHGYTF.

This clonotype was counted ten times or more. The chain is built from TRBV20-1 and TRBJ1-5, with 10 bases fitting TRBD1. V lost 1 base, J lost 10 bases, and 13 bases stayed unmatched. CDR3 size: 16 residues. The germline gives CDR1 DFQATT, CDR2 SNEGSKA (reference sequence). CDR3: CSARGTGGFPHRPQHF. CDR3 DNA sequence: TGCAGTGCTAGAGGGACAGGGGGTTTTCCCCATCGTCCCCAGCATTTT.

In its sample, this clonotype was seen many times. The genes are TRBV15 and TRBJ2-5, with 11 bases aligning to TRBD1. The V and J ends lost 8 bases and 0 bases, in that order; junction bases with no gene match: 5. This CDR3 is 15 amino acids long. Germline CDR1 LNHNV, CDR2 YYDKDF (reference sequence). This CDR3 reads CATGQGAGDQETQYF. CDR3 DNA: TGTGCCACCGGACAGGGGGCTGGCGACCAAGAGACCCAGTACTTC.

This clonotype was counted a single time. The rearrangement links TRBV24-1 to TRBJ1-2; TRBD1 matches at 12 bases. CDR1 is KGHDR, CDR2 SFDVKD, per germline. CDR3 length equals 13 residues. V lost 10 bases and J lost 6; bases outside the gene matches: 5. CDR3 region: CATGTGGVDGYTF. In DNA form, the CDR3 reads TGTGCCACAGGGACAGGGGGCGTCGATGGCTACACCTTC.

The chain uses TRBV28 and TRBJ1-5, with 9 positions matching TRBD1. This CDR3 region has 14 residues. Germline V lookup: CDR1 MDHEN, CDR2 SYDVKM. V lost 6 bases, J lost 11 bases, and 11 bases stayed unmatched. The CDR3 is CASRDRGGGRAQHF. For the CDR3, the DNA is TGTGCCAGCAGGGACAGGGGAGGGGGACGGGCCCAGCATTTT.

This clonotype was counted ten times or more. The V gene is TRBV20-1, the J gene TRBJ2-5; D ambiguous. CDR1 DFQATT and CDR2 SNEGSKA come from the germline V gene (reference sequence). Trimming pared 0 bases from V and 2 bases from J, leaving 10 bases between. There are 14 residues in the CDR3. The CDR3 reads CSAREWVLQETQYF. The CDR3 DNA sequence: TGCAGTGCTAGAGAATGGGTCCTACAAGAGACCCAGTACTTC.

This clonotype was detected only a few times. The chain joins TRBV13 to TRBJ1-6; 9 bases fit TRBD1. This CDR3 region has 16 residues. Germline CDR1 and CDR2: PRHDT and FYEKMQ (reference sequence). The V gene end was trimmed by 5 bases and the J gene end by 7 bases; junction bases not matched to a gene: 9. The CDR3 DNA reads TGTGCCAGCAGCGGGCGGACAGGGGCCTGGAATTCACCCCTCCACTTT. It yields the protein CASSGRTGAWNSPLHF.

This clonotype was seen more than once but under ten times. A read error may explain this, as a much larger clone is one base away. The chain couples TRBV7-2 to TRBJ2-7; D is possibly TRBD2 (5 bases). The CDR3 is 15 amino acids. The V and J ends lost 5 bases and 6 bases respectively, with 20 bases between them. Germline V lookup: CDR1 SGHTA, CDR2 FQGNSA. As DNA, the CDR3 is TGTGCCAGCAGCCGGACGCTAGCTTCGGCTGGCGAGCAGTACTTC. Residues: CASSRTLASAGEQYF.

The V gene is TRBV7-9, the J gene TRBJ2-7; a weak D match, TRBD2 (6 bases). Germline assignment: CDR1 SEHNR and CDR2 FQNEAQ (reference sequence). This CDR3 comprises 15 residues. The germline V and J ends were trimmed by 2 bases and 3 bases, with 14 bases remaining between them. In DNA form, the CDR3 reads TGTGCCAGCAGCTTACACGGGAGTTCCGTCTACGAGCAGTACTTC. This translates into CASSLHGSSVYEQYF. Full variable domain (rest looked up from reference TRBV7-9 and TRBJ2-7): DTGVSQNPRHKITKRGQNVTFRCDPISEHNRLYWYRQTLGQGPEFLTYFQNEAQLEKSRLLSDRFSAERPKGSFSTLEIQRTEQGDSAMYLCASSLHGSSVYEQYFGPGTRLTVT.

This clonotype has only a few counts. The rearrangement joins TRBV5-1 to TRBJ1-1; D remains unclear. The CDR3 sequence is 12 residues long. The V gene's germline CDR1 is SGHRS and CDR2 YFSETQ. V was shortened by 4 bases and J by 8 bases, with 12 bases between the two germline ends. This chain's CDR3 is CASSAEGREAFF. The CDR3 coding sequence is TGCGCCAGCAGCGCGGAGGGCAGGGAAGCTTTCTTT.

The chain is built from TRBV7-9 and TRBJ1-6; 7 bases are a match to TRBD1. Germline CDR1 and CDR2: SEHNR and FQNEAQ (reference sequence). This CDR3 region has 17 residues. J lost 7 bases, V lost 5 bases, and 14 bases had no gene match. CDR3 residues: CASSHRSLQGLNSPLHF. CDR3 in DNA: TGTGCCAGCAGCCACAGATCGCTACAGGGGTTGAATTCACCCCTCCACTTT.

The CDR3 bases are TGTGCCACCAGTGATCGACTAGCGGGAGGCAATGAGCAGTTCTTC. Translating it yields CATSDRLAGGNEQFF. The genes are TRBV24-1 and TRBJ2-1, with 13 bases that match TRBD2. The CDR3 covers 15 residues. The ends lost 3 bases at V and 6 bases at J; junction bases unmatched: 1. Germline V gives CDR1 KGHDR, CDR2 SFDVKD.

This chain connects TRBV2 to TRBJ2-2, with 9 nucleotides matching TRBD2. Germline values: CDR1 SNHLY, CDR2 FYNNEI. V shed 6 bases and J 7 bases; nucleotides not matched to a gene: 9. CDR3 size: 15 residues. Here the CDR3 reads CASSETSGSIGELFF. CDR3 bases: TGTGCCAGCAGCGAGACTAGCGGCTCGATCGGGGAGCTGTTTTTT.

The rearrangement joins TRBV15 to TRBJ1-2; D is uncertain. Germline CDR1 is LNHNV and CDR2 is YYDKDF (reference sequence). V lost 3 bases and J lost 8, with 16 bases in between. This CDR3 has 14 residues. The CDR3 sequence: CATSSWSADRGYTF. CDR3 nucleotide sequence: TGTGCCACCAGCAGTTGGTCGGCCGATCGAGGCTACACCTTC.

DNA for the CDR3: TGCAGCGTTGAATCCGGGAACCAAGAGACCCAGTACTTC. It translates to CSVESGNQETQYF. V and J are TRBV29-1 and TRBJ2-5; maybe TRBD2 (5 bases). Trimming took 2 bases from V and 0 from J, leaving 7 bases between them. The CDR3 length is 13 residues. The V gene's germline CDR1 is SQVTM and CDR2 ANQGSEA.

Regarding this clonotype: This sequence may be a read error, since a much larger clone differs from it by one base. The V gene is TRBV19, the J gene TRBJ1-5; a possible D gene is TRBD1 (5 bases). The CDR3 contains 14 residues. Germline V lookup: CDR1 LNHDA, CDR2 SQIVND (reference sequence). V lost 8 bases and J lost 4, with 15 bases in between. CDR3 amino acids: CASGPRAVNQPQHF. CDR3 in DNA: TGTGCCAGTGGTCCCAGGGCGGTTAATCAGCCCCAGCATTTT.

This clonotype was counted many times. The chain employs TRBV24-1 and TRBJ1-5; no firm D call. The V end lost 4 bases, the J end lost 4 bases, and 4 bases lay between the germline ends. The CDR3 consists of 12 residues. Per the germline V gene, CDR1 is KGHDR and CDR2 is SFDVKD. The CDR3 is CATSDLNQPQHF. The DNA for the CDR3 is TGTGCCACCAGTGACCTTAATCAGCCCCAGCATTTT.